This T cell receptor (beta chain) was obtained from a study of tumor-infiltrating lymphocytes in glioblastoma multiforme. General study results and limits: T cells were not sorted into functional subsets. Clone frequencies may be distorted by unequal TCR transcripts per cell.

This clonotype was detected many times. Its target is unknown. Multiple V-beta primers and a C-beta primer amplified TCRB from RNA. Input was around 0.5 ug total RNA, reverse-transcribed with a C-beta primer. These TCRB libraries lack any described unique molecular identifiers. Via MiXCR, TCRdb re-called the multiplex PCR reads, giving one row per CDR3 protein. The sample yields tens of thousands of distinct CDR3 sequences, more than 55% seen once. V lost 0 bases, J lost 7 bases, and 3 bases stayed unmatched. The germline V gene encodes CDR1 ENHRY and CDR2 SYGVKD. CDR3 length equals 13 residues. The sequencing input was brain tumor tissue. The receptor's source is a male donor with glioblastoma. The gene calls are TRBV10-3 and TRBJ2-7, with 7 bases that match TRBD1. CDR3 sequence (DNA): TGTGCCATCAGTGAGTCGAGGGGGCAGGAGCAGTACTTC. Protein product: CAISESRGQEQYF.